This entry lists 22 T cell receptor beta chains sequenced from one sample in a study of T cell responses to AZD1222 COVID-19 vaccine. Clones were sequenced by immunoSEQ multiplex PCR, and TCRdb holds only the in-frame ones, with some missing. Here the sample spans approximately 120,000 clones, roughly nine tenths being singletons. The input for sequencing was peripheral blood, taken on day 0 of AZD1222 vaccination. These receptors were obtained from an adult in good health.

CDR3 protein: CASSLNRHGTEAFF. In DNA form, the CDR3 reads TGTGCCAGCAGCCTAAACCGACACGGCACTGAAGCTTTCTTT. The rearrangement links TRBV11-1 to TRBJ1-1, with D uncertain. Trimming removed 5 bases from V and 4 bases from J, with 14 bases in between. This CDR3 contains 14 residues. Germline lookup yields CDR1 SGHAT and CDR2 FQDESV (reference sequence). The complete variable domain, with remaining parts taken from reference TRBV11-1 and TRBJ1-1, reads EAEVAQSPRYKITEKSQAVAFWCDPISGHATLYWYRQILGQGPELLVQFQDESVVDDSQLPKDRFSAERLKGVDSTLKIQPAELGDSAMYLCASSLNRHGTEAFFGQGTRLTVV.

To note about this clone: The junction departs from germline at one end; a sequencing error may be responsible. The gene calls are TRBV7-2 and TRBJ1-1; 8 nucleotides line up with TRBD1. This CDR3 contains 14 residues. CDR1 is SGHTA and CDR2 is FQGNSA in the germline V gene. This chain's CDR3 is CASSPNRGNAEAFF. In DNA, the CDR3 is TGTGCCAGCAGCCCCAACAGGGGGAACGCTGAAGCTTTCTTT.

Comment on this clone: The DNA is omitted, as the CDR3 cannot be located on it reliably, and the CDR3 follows TCRdb's listing. The rearrangement links TRBV9 to TRBJ1-5. Germline values: CDR1 SGDLS, CDR2 YYNGEE. The CDR3 length equals 15 residues, ends included. This CDR3 is CASSVGLGTGQPQHF.

CDR3 sequence reads: CASSLGPLAGTYEQYF. The CDR3 nucleotides are TGTGCCAGCAGCTTAGGTCCCCTAGCGGGGACTTACGAGCAGTACTTC. The V gene is TRBV7-6, the J gene TRBJ2-7, with TRBD2 matching 9 bases. Looked up from germline, CDR1 is SGHVS and CDR2 is FNYEAQ. This CDR3 contains 16 residues. The V and J ends lost 1 base and 4 bases, in that order; junction bases with no gene match: 8.

The rearrangement uses TRBV11-2 and TRBJ1-1; D gene ambiguous. Trimming took 3 bases from V and 8 from J, leaving 10 bases between them. CDR3 size: 12 residues. In germline, CDR1 is SGHAT, CDR2 FQNNGV. CDR3 nucleotides: TGTGCCAGCAGCTTGGGTGCAGGAGAAGCTTTCTTT. The encoded protein is CASSLGAGEAFF.

This chain uses TRBV4-3 with TRBJ1-2, with D hard to call. This CDR3 has 13 residues. Trimming took off 0 bases at V and 8 bases at J, with 10 bases between the two ends. Germline V gene sequence: CDR1 LGHNA, CDR2 YSLEER. Written as DNA, the CDR3 is TGCGCCAGCAGCCAAGAGACCCGCGGGGGCTACACCTTC. Its translation is CASSQETRGGYTF.

The V call is TRBV3-1 (or the pseudogene TRBV3-2), the J call TRBJ2-3; 7 nucleotides match TRBD1. V gave up 5 bases and J gave up 0 bases; unmatched junction bases: 5. The CDR3 length is 15 residues. Germline V CDR1 and CDR2: LGHDT, YNNKEL (reference sequence). The CDR3 region is CASSSWTGSTDTQYF. As DNA, the CDR3 is TGTGCCAGCAGCTCCTGGACAGGTAGCACAGATACGCAGTATTTT.

V and J are TRBV7-2 and TRBJ2-3; 7 nucleotides match TRBD1. The length of the CDR3 is 16 residues. The germline V gene encodes CDR1 SGHTA and CDR2 FQGNSA. V was pared by 5 bases and J by 0 bases, with 8 bases of the junction left unmatched. The CDR3 reads CASSTGQAESTDTQYF. CDR3 bases: TGTGCCAGCAGCACCGGACAGGCCGAGAGCACAGATACGCAGTATTTT.

This clone has only one observation. The chain couples TRBV2 to TRBJ2-3, with 7 positions matching TRBD1. Germline V gives CDR1 SNHLY, CDR2 FYNNEI. The CDR3 extends over 12 amino acids. Trimming at V came to 6 bases and at J to 5 bases, leaving 2 bases not matched to a gene. The CDR3 coding sequence is TGTGCCAGCAGGAACAGGGGAGATACGCAGTATTTT. This sequence encodes CASRNRGDTQYF.

V is TRBV3-1 (or the pseudogene TRBV3-2) and J is TRBJ1-1; unclear D gene. The germline V and J ends were trimmed by 5 bases and 1 base, with 8 bases remaining between them. Germline V gene sequence: CDR1 LGHDT, CDR2 YNNKEL (reference sequence). The CDR3 runs to 13 residues. CDR3: CASSVLGNTEAFF. In nucleotides, the CDR3 is TGTGCCAGCAGCGTCCTAGGGAACACTGAAGCTTTCTTT.

The rearrangement joins TRBV6-2 or TRBV6-3 to TRBJ1-2; D might be TRBD1 (5 bases). The CDR3 has 16 residues. CDR1 is MNHEY and CDR2 is SVGEGT in the germline V gene. V lost 4 bases to trimming and J lost 6 bases, with 21 bases between them. CDR3 region: CASSSMRMGPEDGYTF. As DNA, the CDR3 is TGTGCCAGCAGTTCCATGAGAATGGGACCAGAGGATGGCTACACCTTC.

V gene TRBV5-1 combines with J gene TRBJ2-7; D unclear. V shed 5 bases and J shed 2 bases, with 11 bases lying between them. Per germline, CDR1 SGHRS and CDR2 YFSETQ. The length of the CDR3 is 13 residues. This CDR3 reads CASSRDLAYEQYF. DNA of the CDR3: TGCGCCAGCAGTAGAGACCTAGCCTACGAGCAGTACTTC.

The chain combines TRBV10-1 with TRBJ2-7; TRBD2 aligns across 7 bases. This CDR3 contains 15 residues. Germline CDR1 WNHNN, CDR2 SYGVQD (reference sequence). The junction had 11 bases not matched to a gene; V was cut back by 2 bases and J by 7 bases. The CDR3 DNA follows: TGCGCCAGCAGTGAGACGGCTTTGGGGCGGGGGGAGCAGTACTTC. Amino acids: CASSETALGRGEQYF.

The V and J genes are TRBV5-5 and TRBJ1-4, with TRBD1 matching 7 bases. V was pared by 1 base and J by 8 bases, with 5 bases of the junction left unmatched. This CDR3 comprises 14 residues. Germline V gives CDR1 SGHKS, CDR2 YYEKEE (reference sequence). CDR3 amino acids: CASSLLSGGEKLFF. CDR3 nucleotides: TGTGCCAGCAGCTTGTTGTCAGGGGGGGAAAAACTGTTTTTT.

The chain is built from TRBV7-2 and TRBJ1-2; TRBD1 might be the D (6 bases). The CDR3 length is 14 residues. Germline V CDR1 and CDR2: SGHTA, FQGNSA. V was pared by 6 bases and J by 7 bases, with 18 bases between. The CDR3 nucleotides read TGTGCCAGCAGACTTGGGGGGGCCGCTGCTGGCTACACCTTC. The encoded protein is CASRLGGAAAGYTF.

The chain couples TRBV5-1 to TRBJ1-3; D is possibly TRBD1 (5 bases). V lost 6 bases to trimming and J lost 4 bases, with 20 bases between them. Germline assignment: CDR1 SGHRS and CDR2 YFSETQ. The CDR3 is 16 residues long. The CDR3 loop reads CASTTGTGALGNTIYF. The DNA for the CDR3 is TGCGCCAGCACCACCGGGACTGGAGCTCTGGGAAACACCATATATTTT.

The chain combines TRBV19 with TRBJ1-2; 7 bases align to TRBD1. The CDR3 loop spans 15 amino acids. The germline CDR1 and CDR2 sequences are LNHDA and SQIVND (reference sequence). J was trimmed by 4 bases and V by 3 bases; bases with no gene match: 8. The CDR3 DNA reads as TGTGCCAGTAGTATCTGGGGCAGGGGGACCTATGGCTACACCTTC. As protein: CASSIWGRGTYGYTF.

The V and J genes are TRBV12-3 or TRBV12-4 and TRBJ1-5, with unresolved D. The V and J ends lost 3 bases and 6 bases respectively, with 3 bases between them. CDR3 length equals 11 residues. CDR3: CASSFGQPQHF. CDR3 coding DNA: TGTGCCAGCAGTTTTGGTCAGCCCCAGCATTTT.

The chain uses TRBV29-1 and TRBJ2-5; D is unresolved. Between the trimmed V and J ends, which lost 3 bases and 5 bases, there was a span of 7 bases. Germline V lookup: CDR1 SQVTM, CDR2 ANQGSEA. The CDR3 length is 11 residues. The CDR3 region is CSVESLETQYF. CDR3 DNA sequence: TGCAGCGTTGAGTCTCTGGAGACCCAGTACTTC.

This sequence joins TRBV7-6 and TRBJ2-7; D is uncertain. There are 15 residues in the CDR3. Germline CDR1 reads SGHVS; CDR2 reads FNYEAQ. Trimming cost V 1 base and J 3 bases, with 13 bases left between them. The CDR3 DNA sequence: TGTGCCAGCAGCTTAGTAGATGCTAATGACTACGAGCAGTACTTC. Its translation is CASSLVDANDYEQYF.

This clone has just a few counts. The genes are TRBV27 and TRBJ1-5; unclear D gene. This CDR3 has 16 residues. The V gene lost 3 bases and the J gene lost 0 bases, with 12 bases spanning the gap. Looked up from germline, CDR1 is MNHEY and CDR2 is SMNVEV (reference sequence). CDR3 residues: CASSFRPPYSNQPQHF. The CDR3 DNA is TGTGCCAGCAGTTTTCGACCGCCATATAGCAATCAGCCCCAGCATTTT.

V is TRBV6-6 and J is TRBJ1-2, with D unclear. CDR1 is MNHNY, CDR2 SVGAGI, per germline (reference sequence). Trimming cost V 6 bases and J 8 bases, with 13 bases left between them. The CDR3 totals 12 residues. CDR3: CASSPIGDGYTF. The CDR3 DNA reads TGTGCCAGCAGCCCCATAGGCGACGGCTACACCTTC.